Presented here are 30 T cell receptor beta chains from one specimen sequenced in a study of long-term antiretroviral therapy in people with HIV. Researchers report immunoSEQ v3.0 was run at survey level. This table comes from immunoSEQ multiplex PCR, and its TCRdb copy is limited to in-frame clones, with some not included. The repertoire holds fewer than 45,000 clones, with roughly 84% as singletons. The sequenced sample was unsorted PBMCs, obtained around 2.7 years before starting antiretroviral therapy. The receptors stem from a woman aged 25 to 45 with HIV.

This chain connects TRBV19 to TRBJ2-2, with D possibly being TRBD1 (7 bases). The CDR3 totals 14 residues. The germline V gene has CDR1 LNHDA and CDR2 SQIVND (reference sequence). Deletions cut 9 bases from V and 6 bases from J, with 17 bases between. Here the CDR3 DNA reads TGTGCCAGCAAAGGAGGGACAGAGGCCGGGGAGCTGTTTTTT. Protein product: CASKGGTEAGELFF.

The chain has TRBV7-7 and TRBJ1-3, with D possibly matching TRBD1 (5 bases). Germline CDR1 reads SSHAT; CDR2 reads FNYEAQ (reference sequence). There are 15 residues in the CDR3. V gave up 5 bases and J gave up 4 bases, with 15 bases separating them. CDR3 sequence reads: CASSPGTGSGNTIYF. The DNA for the CDR3 is TGTGCCAGCAGCCCCGGGACGGGCTCGGGAAACACCATATATTTT.

The chain combines TRBV11-2 with TRBJ2-7, with 9 bases that match TRBD1. Germline V gene sequence: CDR1 SGHAT, CDR2 FQNNGV. V gave up 3 bases and J gave up 2 bases; unmatched junction bases: 5. The CDR3 runs to 15 residues. The CDR3 protein is CASSFPGTGTYEQYF. The CDR3 coding sequence is TGTGCCAGCAGCTTTCCCGGGACAGGGACCTACGAGCAGTACTTC.

A single count supports this clone. The chain uses TRBV4-2 and TRBJ1-2, with no clear D. Germline CDR1 and CDR2: LGHNA and YNFKEQ. Deletions cut 0 bases from V and 1 base from J, with 15 bases between. The CDR3 totals 17 residues. The CDR3 DNA reads as TGTGCCAGCAGCCAAGAAGTCGAACAGTACGGTAACTATGGCTACACCTTC. Its protein product is CASSQEVEQYGNYGYTF.

The genes are TRBV5-5 and TRBJ2-7; 8 positions match TRBD2. Germline lookup yields CDR1 SGHKS and CDR2 YYEKEE (reference sequence). CDR3 length: 15 residues. The V gene end was trimmed by 0 bases and the J gene end by 3 bases; junction bases not matched to a gene: 5. The CDR3 spells CASSLVGGGGYEQYV. The CDR3 DNA reads as TGTGCCAGCAGCTTGGTCGGGGGGGGAGGCTACGAGCAGTACGTC.

V usage is TRBV9 and J usage is TRBJ1-1; maybe TRBD1 (5 bases). The germline CDR1 and CDR2 sequences are SGDLS and YYNGEE. Trimming pared 0 bases from V and 3 bases from J, leaving 12 bases between. The CDR3 consists of 15 residues. CDR3 sequence: CASSVEGDLYTEAFF. Here the CDR3 DNA reads TGTGCCAGCAGCGTAGAAGGGGACCTTTACACTGAAGCTTTCTTT.

The V gene is TRBV10-3, the J gene TRBJ2-6; D is undetermined. Germline assignment: CDR1 ENHRY and CDR2 SYGVKD. Trimming left V 6 bases short and J 0 bases short, with 15 bases between. This CDR3 is built from 17 residues. For the CDR3, the DNA is TGTGCCATCAGCGAAGGGCCCGGGTCCTCTGGGGCCAACGTCCTGACTTTC. It specifies CAISEGPGSSGANVLTF.

V is TRBV2 and J is TRBJ1-6; 8 nucleotides line up with TRBD1. This CDR3 is built from 15 residues. After removal of 6 bases from V and 9 bases from J, the junction contained 10 bases not matched to a gene. The germline V gene has CDR1 SNHLY and CDR2 FYNNEI. CDR3 nucleotide sequence: TGTGCCAGCAGGGAGACAGGGGTACAACGTTCACCCCTCCACTTT. Translated: CASRETGVQRSPLHF.

The chain joins TRBV7-3 to TRBJ2-1; 11 positions agree with TRBD2. This CDR3 comprises 15 residues. CDR1 is SGHTA and CDR2 is FQGTGA in the germline V gene. The trim removed 3 bases at V and 6 bases at J, leaving 4 bases unmatched. The CDR3 sequence: CASSFSGGAGNEQFF. DNA of the CDR3: TGTGCCAGCAGCTTTAGCGGGGGGGCCGGCAATGAGCAGTTCTTC.

This chain uses TRBV11-2 with TRBJ2-7; a possible D gene is TRBD1 (6 bases). This CDR3 spans 13 amino acids. Germline lookup yields CDR1 SGHAT and CDR2 FQNNGV. V lost 4 bases and J 2 bases, leaving 9 bases between the germline ends. The CDR3 sequence: CASSSGQTYEQYF. The CDR3, as DNA: TGTGCCAGCAGCTCCGGACAGACCTACGAGCAGTACTTC.

V usage is TRBV5-6 and J usage is TRBJ2-5; D uncertain. Deletions cut 0 bases from V and 5 bases from J, with 2 bases between. The CDR3 covers 11 residues. Germline CDR1 reads SGHDT; CDR2 reads YYEEEE. Here the CDR3 DNA reads TGTGCCAGCAGCTTGGTTGAGACCCAGTACTTC. Amino acids: CASSLVETQYF.

The rearrangement joins TRBV18 to TRBJ2-1, with 11 bases identical to TRBD2. The germline V gene encodes CDR1 KGHSH and CDR2 LQKENI. The CDR3 is 16 amino acids. The V gene end was trimmed by 4 bases and the J gene end by 6 bases; junction bases not matched to a gene: 8. Here the CDR3 reads CASSLGLAENSNEQFF. The CDR3 coding sequence is TGTGCCAGCTCACTGGGACTAGCGGAAAACTCCAATGAGCAGTTCTTC.

J is TRBJ2-1 and V is TRBV7-3; D uncertain. V gave up 3 bases and J gave up 7 bases, with 13 bases separating them. This CDR3 has 14 residues. Per the germline V gene, CDR1 is SGHTA and CDR2 is FQGTGA. CDR3 nucleotides: TGTGCCAGCAGCTTCTACCCCCTCGGGAATGAGCAGTTCTTC. Amino acids: CASSFYPLGNEQFF.

This clone has more than one count but fewer than ten. The chain joins TRBV19 to TRBJ1-5; no reliable D call. Germline V gives CDR1 LNHDA, CDR2 SQIVND (reference sequence). This CDR3 spans 12 amino acids. V lost 5 bases to trimming and J lost 5 bases, with 7 bases between them. CDR3 amino acids: CASSEIHQPQHF. The CDR3, as DNA: TGTGCCAGTAGTGAAATACATCAGCCCCAGCATTTT.

The chain recombines TRBV7-2 with TRBJ2-5; 12 nucleotides agree with TRBD2. After removal of 0 bases from V and 5 bases from J, the junction contained 7 bases not matched to a gene. The CDR3 contains 17 residues. Germline-derived CDR1 and CDR2 are SGHTA and FQGNSA. The DNA of the CDR3 is TGTGCCAGCAGCTTAGCGCTAGCGGGGGGGCTTTGGGAGACCCAGTACTTC. Encoded protein: CASSLALAGGLWETQYF.

CDR3 coding DNA: TGTGCCAGCAGCGTAGGAACAGGGGGAAGCAATCAGCCCCAGCATTTT. Translating gives CASSVGTGGSNQPQHF. The rearrangement links TRBV9 to TRBJ1-5; 8 positions match TRBD1. This CDR3 spans 16 amino acids. Germline V gene data show CDR1 as SGDLS and CDR2 as YYNGEE. V lost 0 bases, J lost 1 base, and 3 bases stayed unmatched.

This chain connects TRBV5-5 to TRBJ1-2, with no clear D. The CDR3 spans 14 residues. Per germline, CDR1 SGHKS and CDR2 YYEKEE (reference sequence). The germline V and J ends were trimmed by 0 bases and 4 bases, with 10 bases remaining between them. Here the CDR3 DNA reads TGTGCCAGCAGCTTGGCTCGGCAGCCCTATGGCTACACCTTC. This gives the protein CASSLARQPYGYTF.

Only one count was recorded for this clone. This chain uses TRBV10-2 with TRBJ1-1, with D perhaps matching TRBD1 (6 bases). Germline loops: CDR1 WSHSY, CDR2 SAAADI. V shed 6 bases and J shed 6 bases, with 14 bases lying between them. This CDR3 has 13 residues. In DNA form, the CDR3 reads TGCGCCAGCAGGATAAGTACAGGGCCTGAAGCTTTCTTT. It encodes CASRISTGPEAFF.

The chain carries TRBV27 and TRBJ1-6; 7 bases match TRBD1. CDR1 and CDR2 from the germline V gene are MNHEY and SMNVEV (reference sequence). The CDR3 totals 13 residues. The V and J ends lost 6 bases and 10 bases, in that order; junction bases with no gene match: 6. The CDR3 nucleotides read TGTGCCAGCAGCCAGGGGGAATCCTCACCCCTCCACTTT. Its translation is CASSQGESSPLHF.

The genes are TRBV5-8 and TRBJ2-5; 9 positions agree with TRBD2. The junction had 6 bases not matched to a gene; V was cut back by 2 bases and J by 4 bases. Per germline, CDR1 SGHTS and CDR2 YDEGEE. The CDR3 covers 15 residues. The CDR3 loop reads CASSFGAGGLETQYF. The CDR3 DNA sequence: TGTGCCAGCAGCTTCGGAGCGGGGGGCTTAGAGACCCAGTACTTC.

V and J are TRBV2 and TRBJ2-2; D gene uncertain. Trimming stripped 4 bases from V and 3 bases from J, with 6 bases between. From germline, CDR1 is SNHLY and CDR2 FYNNEI. This CDR3 spans 13 amino acids. This CDR3 reads CASSVEHTGELFF. CDR3 nucleotides: TGTGCCAGCAGTGTTGAGCACACCGGGGAGCTGTTTTTT.

This clone was seen a few times. The chain couples TRBV6-1 to TRBJ2-6; D gene unclear. The V and J ends lost 2 bases and 0 bases respectively, with 5 bases between them. Germline lookup yields CDR1 MNHNS and CDR2 SASEGT. CDR3 length: 15 residues. The CDR3 protein is CASSEQNSGANVLTF. The CDR3 coding sequence is TGTGCCAGCAGTGAACAGAACTCTGGGGCCAACGTCCTGACTTTC.

A single count supports this clone. The gene calls are TRBV27 and TRBJ2-7; D remains ambiguous. V gave up 6 bases and J gave up 5 bases, with 20 bases separating them. The length of the CDR3 is 15 residues. Germline-derived CDR1 and CDR2 are MNHEY and SMNVEV (reference sequence). CDR3: CASSRLLPGVDEQYF. CDR3 DNA sequence: TGTGCCAGCAGCAGGCTTTTGCCGGGTGTCGACGAGCAGTACTTC.

The rearrangement uses TRBV6-1 and TRBJ1-3; 9 bases match TRBD1. Germline V gene data show CDR1 as MNHNS and CDR2 as SASEGT. V shed 4 bases, J shed 2 bases, and the junction held 9 bases outside the gene matches. CDR3 length equals 17 residues. The CDR3 loop reads CASSGTGGAFPGNTIYF. In DNA form, the CDR3 reads TGTGCCAGCAGTGGAACAGGGGGCGCTTTCCCTGGAAACACCATATATTTT.

This sequence joins TRBV2 and TRBJ2-1; D may match TRBD1 or TRBD2 (6 bases each). Germline loops: CDR1 SNHLY, CDR2 FYNNEI. CDR3 length equals 13 residues. The ends were cut back, 11 bases at V and 3 bases at J, with 14 bases in the middle. CDR3 bases: TGTGCCGGCGGGACAAGCCTCTACAATGAGCAGTTCTTC. Amino acid sequence: CAGGTSLYNEQFF.

The V call is TRBV15, the J call TRBJ2-1; maybe TRBD1 (6 bases). CDR3 length: 16 amino acids. Germline loops: CDR1 LNHNV, CDR2 YYDKDF (reference sequence). V was clipped by 1 base and J by 8 bases, with 18 bases between them. CDR3 bases: TGTGCCACCAGCAGAGCCGGACAGAGAGGTAGGCATGAGCAGTTCTTC. It translates to CATSRAGQRGRHEQFF.

This clone was detected a few times. The chain joins TRBV11-2 to TRBJ1-3; weak D call: TRBD1 (5 bases). The CDR3 is 14 amino acids. Deletions cut 7 bases from V and 4 bases from J, with 14 bases between. Germline V gene data show CDR1 as SGHAT and CDR2 as FQNNGV. The DNA of the CDR3 is TGTGCCAGCAAGGGGAGGGGAGTCGGAAACACCATATATTTT. This codes for CASKGRGVGNTIYF.

This clone was recorded once. The chain joins TRBV4-2 to TRBJ2-3; 10 bases agree with TRBD2. In germline, CDR1 is LGHNA, CDR2 YNFKEQ. This CDR3 is built from 16 residues. J was trimmed by 6 bases and V by 0 bases; bases with no gene match: 6. The CDR3 DNA reads as TGTGCCAGCAGCCAAGATGCTAGCGGGGGACCGGATACGCAGTATTTT. It encodes CASSQDASGGPDTQYF.

The chain couples TRBV5-8 to TRBJ2-5; possibly TRBD1 or TRBD2 for D (5 bases each). This CDR3 has 11 amino acids. Trimming pared 4 bases from V and 4 bases from J, leaving 5 bases between. The germline CDR1 and CDR2 sequences are SGHTS and YDEGEE. The CDR3 spells CASSGGETQYF. The CDR3 DNA sequence: TGTGCCAGCAGCGGGGGAGAGACCCAGTACTTC. The full variable domain, its missing parts supplied by reference TRBV5-8 and TRBJ2-5, is EAGVTQSPTHLIKTRGQQATLRCSPISGHTSVYWYQQALGLGLQFLLWYDEGEERNRGNFPPRFSGRQFPNYSSELNVNALELEDSALYLCASSGGETQYFGPGTRLLVL.

The V call is TRBV10-3, the J call TRBJ2-7; D is undetermined. The germline V gene encodes CDR1 ENHRY and CDR2 SYGVKD. The CDR3 is 12 residues long. Trimming cost V 3 bases and J 3 bases, with 6 bases left between them. This chain's CDR3 is CAISEINYEQYV. CDR3 bases: TGTGCCATCAGTGAAATCAACTACGAGCAGTACGTC.